This T cell receptor (beta chain) is drawn from a study of blood T cell repertoires in COVID-19. Looking at the study overall: The United States, Italy and Spain were the sources of the acute and convalescent COVID-19 samples. PBMCs, B-cell-depleted T cells, or T cells were the source of the cDNA or gDNA that made up the material.

Seattle patient enrollment occurred during active infection, with longitudinal follow-up thereafter. This CDR3 is built from 12 residues. CDR1 KGHSH and CDR2 LQKENI come from the germline V gene. V lost 1 base to trimming and J lost 7 bases, with 7 bases between them. Methods used by the authors: Amplification from reference gene primers served as the basis for estimated nucleated cell counts. Libraries were prepared by immunoSEQ multiplex PCR; TCRdb keeps only in-frame clonotypes and omits some of them. The V and J calls and clone size were taken over from that table, and D and trimming were inferred from the DNA. Of fewer than 350,000 clones in the sample, about 86% were seen once.

This chain joins TRBV18 and TRBJ1-1; D ambiguous. The clonotype originates from a woman in her thirties with COVID-19, enrolled during active disease. Input material: peripheral blood. The CDR3 DNA reads TGTGCCAGCTCACCACAACGGGATGAAGCTTTCTTT. Its protein product is CASSPQRDEAFF.